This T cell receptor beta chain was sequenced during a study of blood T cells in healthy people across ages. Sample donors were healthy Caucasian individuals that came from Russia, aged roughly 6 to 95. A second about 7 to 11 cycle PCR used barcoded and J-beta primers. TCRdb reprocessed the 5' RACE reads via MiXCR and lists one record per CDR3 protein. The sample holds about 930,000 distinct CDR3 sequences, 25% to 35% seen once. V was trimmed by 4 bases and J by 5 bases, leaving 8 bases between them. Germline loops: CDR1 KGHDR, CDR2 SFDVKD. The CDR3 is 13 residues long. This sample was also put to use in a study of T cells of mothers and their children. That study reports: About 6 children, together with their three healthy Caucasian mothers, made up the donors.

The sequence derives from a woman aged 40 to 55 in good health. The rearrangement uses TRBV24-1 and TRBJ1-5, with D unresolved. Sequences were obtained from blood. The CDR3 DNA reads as TGTGCCACCAGTGAGAATGACGATCAGCCCCAGCATTTT. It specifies CATSENDDQPQHF.